A single sample is the source of the 15 T cell receptor beta chains below, sequenced in a study of T-cell memory formation after mild COVID-19. Using its own MiXCR run on the 5' RACE reads, TCRdb lists one record per CDR3 protein. The sample lists more than 400,000 distinct CDR3 sequences, around a sixth seen once, with around 12% in the top ten. The specimen was PBMCs or a T cell subset sorted from them (not recorded which). The receptor set was obtained from an adult woman who had mild COVID-19 (a few samples of this study predate the infection). Cell type and time point are not known.

The chain uses TRBV29-1 and TRBJ1-1, with a tentative D call TRBD1 (5 bases). V was cut by 5 bases and J by 0 bases, with 7 bases left in between. This CDR3 is built from 12 residues. CDR1 SQVTM and CDR2 ANQGSEA come from the germline V gene. The CDR3 loop is CSVRTMNTEAFF. CDR3 bases: TGCAGCGTTAGGACAATGAACACTGAAGCTTTCTTT.

A few counts support this clonotype. The chain is built from TRBV4-1 and TRBJ2-1; 9 bases match TRBD1. V lost 4 bases to trimming and J lost 1 base; unmatched junction nucleotides: 8. This CDR3 contains 17 residues. Looked up from germline, CDR1 is MGHRA and CDR2 is YSYEKL. The DNA for the CDR3 is TGCGCCAGCAGCCGATTTTCCGACAGGGGGTCCTACAATGAGCAGTTCTTC. Residues: CASSRFSDRGSYNEQFF.

This chain links TRBV6-6 with TRBJ2-7; D perhaps matches TRBD1 (6 bases). The CDR3 contains 14 residues. Between the trimmed V and J ends, which lost 6 bases and 0 bases, there was a span of 12 bases. CDR1 is MNHNY and CDR2 is SVGAGI in the germline V gene (reference sequence). For the CDR3, the DNA is TGTGCCAGCAGCCGGGACATTTTCTCCTACGAGCAGTACTTC. The encoded protein is CASSRDIFSYEQYF.

This clonotype was seen repeatedly, ten times or more. The chain carries TRBV6-5 and TRBJ2-5; no clear D. This CDR3 comprises 11 residues. Trimming took off 2 bases at V and 6 bases at J, with 4 bases between the two ends. Looked up from germline, CDR1 is MNHEY and CDR2 is SVGAGI. CDR3 in amino acids: CASSYGQTQYF. The CDR3 nucleotides are TGTGCCAGCAGTTACGGTCAGACCCAGTACTTC.

The chain has TRBV3-1 and TRBJ2-1, with 8 bases lining up with TRBD1. Per germline, CDR1 LGHDT and CDR2 YNNKEL (reference sequence). V was pared by 4 bases and J by 5 bases, with 7 bases of the junction left unmatched. This CDR3 contains 15 residues. The CDR3 spells CASSPGQGNNNEQFF. The CDR3 DNA is TGTGCCAGCAGCCCAGGACAGGGAAACAACAATGAGCAGTTCTTC.

The chain carries TRBV5-1 and TRBJ2-7; weak D call: TRBD1 (6 bases). The CDR3 extends over 14 amino acids. The germline gives CDR1 SGHRS, CDR2 YFSETQ. V was shortened by 4 bases and J by 5 bases, with 16 bases between the two germline ends. CDR3 DNA: TGCGCCAGCAGCGGTGGGCAGGGGTACCACGAGCAGTACTTC. It yields the protein CASSGGQGYHEQYF. The full variable domain, rest sourced from reference TRBV5-1 and TRBJ2-7, is KAGVTQTPRYLIKTRGQQVTLSCSPISGHRSVSWYQQTPGQGLQFLFEYFSETQRNKGNFPGRFSGRQFSNSRSEMNVSTLELGDSALYLCASSGGQGYHEQYFGPGTRLTVT.

The sample holds a few counts of this clonotype. The chain combines TRBV27 with TRBJ1-5; no reliable D call. The CDR3 is 15 residues long. Looked up from germline, CDR1 is MNHEY and CDR2 is SMNVEV (reference sequence). V was pared by 5 bases and J by 4 bases, with 15 bases between. In nucleotides, the CDR3 is TGTGCCAGCAGTGCGGACCCCCGAGGTAATCAGCCCCAGCATTTT. This codes for CASSADPRGNQPQHF.

This clonotype came up many times. The chain uses TRBV12-3 or TRBV12-4 and TRBJ1-1; the D gene is possibly TRBD1 (6 bases). This CDR3 is built from 13 residues. V lost 8 bases and J lost 8, with 18 bases in between. The CDR3 sequence is CASGLGGLGEAFF. The CDR3 bases are TGTGCCAGCGGCCTAGGGGGTTTAGGGGAAGCTTTCTTT.

This clonotype was observed many times. The J gene is TRBJ2-1, the V gene TRBV5-1, with 8 positions matching TRBD2. J gave up 0 bases and V 4 bases, and 6 bases lay outside the gene matches. Germline V gene data show CDR1 as SGHRS and CDR2 as YFSETQ. The CDR3 has 16 amino acids. The CDR3 loop is CASSPSAGVSYNEQFF. The CDR3 DNA follows: TGCGCCAGCAGCCCCTCAGCGGGAGTCTCCTACAATGAGCAGTTCTTC.

V and J are TRBV27 and TRBJ2-7; tentatively, D is TRBD1 (6 bases). Germline lookup yields CDR1 MNHEY and CDR2 SMNVEV (reference sequence). This CDR3 contains 16 residues. Trimming shortened V by 7 bases and J by 7 bases, and 26 bases separated the two germline ends. CDR3 sequence: CASMDLLDRQYGEQYF. CDR3 bases: TGTGCCAGCATGGACCTTCTCGACAGGCAGTACGGGGAGCAGTACTTC.

This clonotype came up once. The chain has TRBV6-4 and TRBJ2-7; TRBD2 matches at 7 bases. V was clipped by 6 bases and J by 1 base; unmatched bases: 6. The CDR3 has 14 residues. Germline CDR1 MRHNA, CDR2 SNTAGT. The CDR3 here is CASRDKRESYEQYF. CDR3 DNA: TGTGCCAGCAGGGATAAGCGGGAATCCTACGAGCAGTACTTC.

V and J are TRBV6-5 and TRBJ2-2; D tentatively fits TRBD1 or TRBD2 (6 bases each). The CDR3 covers 17 residues. The germline V and J ends were trimmed by 2 bases and 0 bases, with 13 bases remaining between them. Germline V CDR1 and CDR2: MNHEY, SVGAGI. The CDR3 nucleotides are TGTGCCAGCAGTTACCTCCCCCGGGGGCCGAACACCGGGGAGCTGTTTTTT. Protein product: CASSYLPRGPNTGELFF.

This chain connects TRBV9 to TRBJ2-1, with 11 bases identical to TRBD2. Germline loops: CDR1 SGDLS, CDR2 YYNGEE. With 2 bases clipped from V and 5 bases from J, the junction kept 9 bases outside the gene matches. The CDR3 contains 17 residues. The CDR3 sequence: CASSVYLAGGQNNEQFF. CDR3 bases: TGTGCCAGCAGCGTTTATCTAGCGGGGGGACAAAACAATGAGCAGTTCTTC.

This clonotype was seen just once. CDR3 sequence: CASSRVLMPGVAGTSYNEQFF. CDR3 in DNA: TGTGCCAGTAGTCGCGTTTTAATGCCAGGGGTGGCGGGAACCTCCTACAATGAGCAGTTCTTC. The chain is built from TRBV19 and TRBJ2-1, with D possibly being TRBD1 or TRBD2 (6 bases each). Germline assignment: CDR1 LNHDA and CDR2 SQIVND (reference sequence). CDR3 length equals 21 residues. Trimming left V 5 bases short and J 0 bases short, with 29 bases between.

This clonotype was seen only a few times. V usage is TRBV19 and J usage is TRBJ2-7; 7 bases agree with TRBD2. The CDR3 consists of 14 residues. The germline V gene encodes CDR1 LNHDA and CDR2 SQIVND (reference sequence). Trimming at V came to 4 bases and at J to 3 bases, leaving 6 bases not matched to a gene. The CDR3 DNA reads as TGTGCCAGTAGTACGGTGGCGGGGGACTACGAGCAGTACTTC. It translates to CASSTVAGDYEQYF. The full variable domain, completed using reference TRBV19 and TRBJ2-7, is DGGITQSPKYLFRKEGQNVTLSCEQNLNHDAMYWYRQDPGQGLRLIYYSQIVNDFQKGDIAEGYSVSREKKESFPLTVTSAQKNPTAFYLCASSTVAGDYEQYFGPGTRLTVT.